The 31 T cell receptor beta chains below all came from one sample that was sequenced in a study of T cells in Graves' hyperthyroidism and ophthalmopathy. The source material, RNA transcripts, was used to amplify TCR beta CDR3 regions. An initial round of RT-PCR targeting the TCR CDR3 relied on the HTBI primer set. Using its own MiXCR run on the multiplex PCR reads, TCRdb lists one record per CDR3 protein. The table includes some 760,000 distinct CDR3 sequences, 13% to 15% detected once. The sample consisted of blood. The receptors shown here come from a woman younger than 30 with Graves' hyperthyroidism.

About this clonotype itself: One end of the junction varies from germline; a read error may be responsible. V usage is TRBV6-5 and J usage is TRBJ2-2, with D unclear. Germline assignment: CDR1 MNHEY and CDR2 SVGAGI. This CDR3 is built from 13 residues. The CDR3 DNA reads TGTGCCAGCAGTTTTATACGCCCCGGAGAGCTGTTTTTT. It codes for CASSFIRPGELFF.

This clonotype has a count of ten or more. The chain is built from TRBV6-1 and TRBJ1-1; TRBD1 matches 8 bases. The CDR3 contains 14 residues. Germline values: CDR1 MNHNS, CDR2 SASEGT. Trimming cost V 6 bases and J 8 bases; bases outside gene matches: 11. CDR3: CASRTPGGGGEAFF. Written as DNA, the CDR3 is TGTGCCAGCAGGACCCCAGGGGGCGGGGGGGAAGCTTTCTTT.

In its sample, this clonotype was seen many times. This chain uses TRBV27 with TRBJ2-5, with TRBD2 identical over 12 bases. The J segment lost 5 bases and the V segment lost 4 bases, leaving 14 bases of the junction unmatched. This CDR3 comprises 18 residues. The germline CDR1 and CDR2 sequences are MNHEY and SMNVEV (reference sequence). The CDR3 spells CASSSRLAGVGGGETQYF. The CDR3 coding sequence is TGTGCCAGCAGTTCCAGACTAGCGGGAGTGGGGGGGGGCGAGACCCAGTACTTC.

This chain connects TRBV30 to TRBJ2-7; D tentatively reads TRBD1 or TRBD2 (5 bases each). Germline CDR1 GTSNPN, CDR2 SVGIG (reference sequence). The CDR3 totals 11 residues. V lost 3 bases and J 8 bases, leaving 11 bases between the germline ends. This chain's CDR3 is CAWSSGRQQYF. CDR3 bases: TGTGCCTGGAGCTCGGGGCGCCAGCAGTACTTC.

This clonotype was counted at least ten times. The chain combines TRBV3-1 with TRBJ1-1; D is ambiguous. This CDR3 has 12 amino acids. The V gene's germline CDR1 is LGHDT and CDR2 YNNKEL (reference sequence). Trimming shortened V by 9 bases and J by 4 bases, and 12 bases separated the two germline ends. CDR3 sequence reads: CASGFSGTEAFF. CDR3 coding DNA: TGTGCCAGTGGGTTTTCGGGCACTGAAGCTTTCTTT.

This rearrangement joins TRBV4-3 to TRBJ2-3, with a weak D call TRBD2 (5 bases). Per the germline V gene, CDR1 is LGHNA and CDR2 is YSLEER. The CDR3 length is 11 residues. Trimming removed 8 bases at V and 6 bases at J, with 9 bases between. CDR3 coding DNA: TGCGCCAGCGGGAGCCTTGATACGCAGTATTTT. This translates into CASGSLDTQYF.

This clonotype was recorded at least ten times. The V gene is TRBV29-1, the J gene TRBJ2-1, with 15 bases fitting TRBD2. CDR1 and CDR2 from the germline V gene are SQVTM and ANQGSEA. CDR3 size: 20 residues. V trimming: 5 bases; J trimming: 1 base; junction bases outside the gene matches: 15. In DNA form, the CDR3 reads TGCAGCGTTCCCTCCGTTCAGGCCGGACTAGCGGGAGGGTCCTACAATGAGCAGTTCTTC. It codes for CSVPSVQAGLAGGSYNEQFF.

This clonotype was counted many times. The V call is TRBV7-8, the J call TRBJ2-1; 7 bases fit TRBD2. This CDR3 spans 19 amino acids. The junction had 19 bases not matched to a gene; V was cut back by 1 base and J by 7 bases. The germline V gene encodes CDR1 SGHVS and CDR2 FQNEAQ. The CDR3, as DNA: TGTGCCAGCAGCTTAGGGAGCGGGACGGGCCCCACCACAAGGAATGAGCAGTTCTTC. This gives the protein CASSLGSGTGPTTRNEQFF. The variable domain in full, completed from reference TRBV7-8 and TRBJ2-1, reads GAGVSQSPRYKVAKRGQDVALRCDPISGHVSLFWYQQALGQGPEFLTYFQNEAQLDKSGLPSDRFFAERPEGSVSTLKIQRTQQEDSAVYLCASSLGSGTGPTTRNEQFFGPGTRLTVL.

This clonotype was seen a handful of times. The CDR3 DNA reads TGTGCCAGCAGCTTAATTGCCGACAGGGGCTACGAGCAGTACTTC. Protein product: CASSLIADRGYEQYF. The V and J genes are TRBV7-3 and TRBJ2-7; 8 bases map to TRBD1. The germline V gene has CDR1 SGHTA and CDR2 FQGTGA. This CDR3 spans 15 amino acids. V shed 1 base and J 3 bases; nucleotides not matched to a gene: 5.

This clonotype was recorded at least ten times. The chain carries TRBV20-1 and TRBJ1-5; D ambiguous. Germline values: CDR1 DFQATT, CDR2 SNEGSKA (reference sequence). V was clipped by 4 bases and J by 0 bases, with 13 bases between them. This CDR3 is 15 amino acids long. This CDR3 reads CSAKSTDPSNQPQHF. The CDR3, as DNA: TGCAGTGCTAAAAGCACAGACCCTAGCAATCAGCCCCAGCATTTT.

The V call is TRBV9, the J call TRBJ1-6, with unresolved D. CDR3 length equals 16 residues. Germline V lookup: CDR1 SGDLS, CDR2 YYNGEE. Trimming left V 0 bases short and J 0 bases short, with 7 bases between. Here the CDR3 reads CASSVAVSSYNSPLHF. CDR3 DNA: TGTGCCAGCAGCGTAGCCGTGAGCTCCTATAATTCACCCCTCCACTTT.

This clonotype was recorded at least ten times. The CDR3 is CASRPDWTGVNSPLHF. The CDR3 bases are TGTGCCAGCAGGCCGGACTGGACAGGGGTCAATTCACCCCTCCACTTT. This chain joins TRBV28 and TRBJ1-6; 9 nucleotides match TRBD1. V lost 6 bases and J lost 7; bases outside the gene matches: 10. The CDR3 consists of 16 residues. Germline loops: CDR1 MDHEN, CDR2 SYDVKM. Full variable domain (outside the CDR3, taken from reference TRBV28 and TRBJ1-6): DVKVTQSSRYLVKRTGEKVFLECVQDMDHENMFWYRQDPGLGLRLIYFSYDVKMKEKGDIPEGYSVSREKKERFSLILESASTNQTSMYLCASRPDWTGVNSPLHFGNGTRLTVT.

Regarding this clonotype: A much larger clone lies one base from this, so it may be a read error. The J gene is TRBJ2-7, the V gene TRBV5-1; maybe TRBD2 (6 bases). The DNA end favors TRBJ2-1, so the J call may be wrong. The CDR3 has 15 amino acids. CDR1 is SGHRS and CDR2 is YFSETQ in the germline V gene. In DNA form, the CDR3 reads TGCGCCAGCAGCTGGGGGGACTCGCCAATCTACGAGCAGTTCTTC. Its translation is CASSWGDSPIYEQFF.

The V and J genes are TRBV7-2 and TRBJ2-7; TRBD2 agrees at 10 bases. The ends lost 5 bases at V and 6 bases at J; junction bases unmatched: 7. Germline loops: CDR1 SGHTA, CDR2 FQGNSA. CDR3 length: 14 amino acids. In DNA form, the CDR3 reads TGTGCCAGCAGCCAGACCCTAGCGGGAGCCGAGCAGTACTTC. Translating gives CASSQTLAGAEQYF.

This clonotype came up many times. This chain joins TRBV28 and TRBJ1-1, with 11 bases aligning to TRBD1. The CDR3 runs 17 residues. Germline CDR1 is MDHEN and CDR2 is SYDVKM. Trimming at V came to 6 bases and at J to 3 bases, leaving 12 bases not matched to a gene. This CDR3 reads CASRPFLGDRGDTEAFF. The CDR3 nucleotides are TGTGCCAGCAGGCCTTTTTTAGGGGACAGGGGGGACACTGAAGCTTTCTTT.

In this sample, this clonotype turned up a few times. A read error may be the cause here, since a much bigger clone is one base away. DNA for the CDR3: TGTGCCTGGAGTCGGATCAGGGGATTTGAAGCTTTCTTT. It is translated as CAWSRIRGFEAFF. J is TRBJ1-1 and V is TRBV30; possibly TRBD1 for D (6 bases). This CDR3 region has 13 residues. Trimming pared 2 bases from V and 7 bases from J, leaving 14 bases between. Germline assignment: CDR1 GTSNPN and CDR2 SVGIG (reference sequence).

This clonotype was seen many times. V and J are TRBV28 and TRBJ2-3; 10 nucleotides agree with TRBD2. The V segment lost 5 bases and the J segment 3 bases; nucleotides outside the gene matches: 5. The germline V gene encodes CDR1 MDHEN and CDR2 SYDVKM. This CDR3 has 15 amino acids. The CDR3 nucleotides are TGTGCCAGCAGTCGACCGGGACTAGCGACAGATACGCAGTATTTT. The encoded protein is CASSRPGLATDTQYF.

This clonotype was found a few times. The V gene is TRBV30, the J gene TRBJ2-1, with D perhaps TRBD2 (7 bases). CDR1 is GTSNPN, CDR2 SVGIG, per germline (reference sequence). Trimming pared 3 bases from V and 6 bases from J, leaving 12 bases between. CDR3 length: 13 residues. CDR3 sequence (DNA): TGTGCCTGGAGAAGGGGGGGGGGCAATGAGCAGTTCTTC. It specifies CAWRRGGGNEQFF. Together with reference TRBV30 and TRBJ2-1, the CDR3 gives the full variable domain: SQTIHQWPATLVQPVGSPLSLECTVEGTSNPNLYWYRQAAGRGLQLLFYSVGIGQISSEVPQNLSASRPQDRQFILSSKKLLLSDSGFYLCAWRRGGGNEQFFGPGTRLTVL.

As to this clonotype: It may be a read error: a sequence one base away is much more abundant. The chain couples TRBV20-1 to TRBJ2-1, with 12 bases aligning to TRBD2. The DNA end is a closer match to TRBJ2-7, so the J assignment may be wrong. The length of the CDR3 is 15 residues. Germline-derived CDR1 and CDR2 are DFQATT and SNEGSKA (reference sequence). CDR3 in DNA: TGCAGTGCTCCCCGGACTAGCGGGGATCTCAATGAGCAGTACTTC. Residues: CSAPRTSGDLNEQYF.

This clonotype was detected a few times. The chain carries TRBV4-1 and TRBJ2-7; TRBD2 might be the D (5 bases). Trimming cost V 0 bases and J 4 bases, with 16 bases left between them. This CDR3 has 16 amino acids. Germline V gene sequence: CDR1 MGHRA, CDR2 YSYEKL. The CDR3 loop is CASSQDHGNPLYEQYF. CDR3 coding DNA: TGCGCCAGCAGCCAAGATCACGGGAACCCGTTGTACGAGCAGTACTTC.

CDR3 sequence (DNA): TGTGCCAGCAGCCAACAACTCACAACTAATGAAAAACTGTTTTTT. This translates into CASSQQLTTNEKLFF. The rearrangement joins TRBV14 to TRBJ1-4; D unclear. The CDR3 totals 15 residues. The V gene lost 2 bases and the J gene lost 0 bases, with 7 bases spanning the gap. Germline V CDR1 and CDR2: SGHDN, FVKESK.

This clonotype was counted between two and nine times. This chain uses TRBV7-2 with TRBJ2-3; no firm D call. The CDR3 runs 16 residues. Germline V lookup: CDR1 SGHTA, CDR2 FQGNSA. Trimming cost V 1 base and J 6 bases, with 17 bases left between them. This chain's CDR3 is CASSLDRTTAHDTQYF. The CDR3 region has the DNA TGTGCCAGCAGCTTAGATCGGACGACTGCCCACGATACGCAGTATTTT.

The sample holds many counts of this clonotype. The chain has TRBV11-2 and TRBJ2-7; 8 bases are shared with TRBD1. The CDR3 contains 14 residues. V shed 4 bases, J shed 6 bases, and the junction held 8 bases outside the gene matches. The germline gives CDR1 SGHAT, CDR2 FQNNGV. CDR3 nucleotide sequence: TGTGCCAGCAGCTACGGACAGGGTAATAGCGAGCAGTACTTC. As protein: CASSYGQGNSEQYF.

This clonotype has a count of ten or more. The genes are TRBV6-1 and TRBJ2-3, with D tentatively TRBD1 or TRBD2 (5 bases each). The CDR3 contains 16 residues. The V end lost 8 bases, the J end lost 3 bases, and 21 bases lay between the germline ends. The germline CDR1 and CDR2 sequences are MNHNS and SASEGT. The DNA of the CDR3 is TGTGCCAGCGGGGCGACGCAGGGAGCGAGTACAGATACGCAGTATTTT. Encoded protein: CASGATQGASTDTQYF.

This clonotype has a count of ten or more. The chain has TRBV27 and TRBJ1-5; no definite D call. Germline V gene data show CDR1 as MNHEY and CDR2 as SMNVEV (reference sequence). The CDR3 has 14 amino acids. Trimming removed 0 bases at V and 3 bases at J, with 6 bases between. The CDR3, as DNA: TGTGCCAGCAGTTTATCAGGGCTCAATCAGCCCCAGCATTTT. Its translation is CASSLSGLNQPQHF.

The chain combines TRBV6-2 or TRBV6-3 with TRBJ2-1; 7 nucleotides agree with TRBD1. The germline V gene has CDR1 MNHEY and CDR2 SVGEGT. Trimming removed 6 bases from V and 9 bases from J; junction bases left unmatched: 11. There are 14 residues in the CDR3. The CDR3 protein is CASRGTEEWGEQFF. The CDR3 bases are TGTGCCAGCAGGGGGACAGAAGAATGGGGTGAGCAGTTCTTC.

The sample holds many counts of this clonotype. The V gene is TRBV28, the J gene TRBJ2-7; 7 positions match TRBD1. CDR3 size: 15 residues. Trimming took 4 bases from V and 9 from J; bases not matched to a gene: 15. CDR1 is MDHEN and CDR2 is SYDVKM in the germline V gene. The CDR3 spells CASSSRDRVILGQYF. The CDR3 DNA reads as TGTGCCAGCAGTTCCCGGGACAGAGTGATTCTAGGGCAGTACTTC.

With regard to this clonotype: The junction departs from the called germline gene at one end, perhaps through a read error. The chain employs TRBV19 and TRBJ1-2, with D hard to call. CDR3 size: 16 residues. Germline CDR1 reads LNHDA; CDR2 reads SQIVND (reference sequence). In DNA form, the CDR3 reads TGTGCCAGTAGCCGCCGGCCTGGGCAAGCTAACTATAGCTACACCTTC. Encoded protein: CASSRRPGQANYSYTF.

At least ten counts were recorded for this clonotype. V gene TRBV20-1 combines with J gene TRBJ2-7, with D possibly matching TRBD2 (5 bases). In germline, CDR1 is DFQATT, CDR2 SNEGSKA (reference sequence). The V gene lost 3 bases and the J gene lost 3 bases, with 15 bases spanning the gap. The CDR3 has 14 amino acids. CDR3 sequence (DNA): TGCAGTGCTAGTAGTGAGCGGAACATCTACGAGCAGTACTTC. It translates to CSASSERNIYEQYF.

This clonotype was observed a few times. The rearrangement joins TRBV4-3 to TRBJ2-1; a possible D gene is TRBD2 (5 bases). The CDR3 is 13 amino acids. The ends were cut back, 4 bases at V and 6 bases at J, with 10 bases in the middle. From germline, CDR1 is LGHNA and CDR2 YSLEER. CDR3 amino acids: CASSRRGSNEQFF. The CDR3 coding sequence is TGCGCCAGCAGCCGTCGCGGGTCCAATGAGCAGTTCTTC.

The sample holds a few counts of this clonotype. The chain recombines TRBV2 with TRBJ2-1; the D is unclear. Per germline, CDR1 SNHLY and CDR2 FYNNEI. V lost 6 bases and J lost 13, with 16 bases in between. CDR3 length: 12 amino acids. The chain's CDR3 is CASSGPLSNQFF. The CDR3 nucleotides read TGTGCCAGCAGCGGGCCACTTTCTAATCAGTTCTTC.